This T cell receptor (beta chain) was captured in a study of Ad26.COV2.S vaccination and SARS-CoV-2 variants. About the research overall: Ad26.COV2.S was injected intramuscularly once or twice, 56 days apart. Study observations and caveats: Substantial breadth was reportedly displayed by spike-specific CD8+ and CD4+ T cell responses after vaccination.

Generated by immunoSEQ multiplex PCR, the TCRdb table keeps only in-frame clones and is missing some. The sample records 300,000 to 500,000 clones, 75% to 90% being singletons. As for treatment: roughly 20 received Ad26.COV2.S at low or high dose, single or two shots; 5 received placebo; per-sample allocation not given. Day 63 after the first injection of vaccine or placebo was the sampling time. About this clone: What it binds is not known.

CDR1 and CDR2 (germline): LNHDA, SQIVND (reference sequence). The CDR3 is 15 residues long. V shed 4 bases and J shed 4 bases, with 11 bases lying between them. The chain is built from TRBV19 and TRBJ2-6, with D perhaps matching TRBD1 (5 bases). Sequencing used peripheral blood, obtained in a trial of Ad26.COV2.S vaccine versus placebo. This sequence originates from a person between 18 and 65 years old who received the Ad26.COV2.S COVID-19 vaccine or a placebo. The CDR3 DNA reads TGTGCCAGTAGTAACAGGCCCGGGGGGGCCAACGTCCTGACTTTC. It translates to CASSNRPGGANVLTF.